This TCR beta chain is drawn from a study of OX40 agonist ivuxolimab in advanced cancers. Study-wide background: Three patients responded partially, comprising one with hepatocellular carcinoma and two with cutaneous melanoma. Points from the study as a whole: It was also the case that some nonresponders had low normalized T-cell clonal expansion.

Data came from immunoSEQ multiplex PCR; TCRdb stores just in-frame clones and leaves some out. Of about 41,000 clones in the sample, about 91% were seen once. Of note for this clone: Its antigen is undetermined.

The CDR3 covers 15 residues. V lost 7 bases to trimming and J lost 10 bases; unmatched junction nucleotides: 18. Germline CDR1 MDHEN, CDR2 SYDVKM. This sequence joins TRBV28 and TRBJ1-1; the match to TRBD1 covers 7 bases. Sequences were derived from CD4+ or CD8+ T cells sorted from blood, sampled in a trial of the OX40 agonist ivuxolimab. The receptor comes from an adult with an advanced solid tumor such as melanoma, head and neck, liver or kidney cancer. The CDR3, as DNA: TGTGCCAGCACCCTAACGATAGGGGGCGGAAGGGGAGCTTTCTTT. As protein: CASTLTIGGGRGAFF.